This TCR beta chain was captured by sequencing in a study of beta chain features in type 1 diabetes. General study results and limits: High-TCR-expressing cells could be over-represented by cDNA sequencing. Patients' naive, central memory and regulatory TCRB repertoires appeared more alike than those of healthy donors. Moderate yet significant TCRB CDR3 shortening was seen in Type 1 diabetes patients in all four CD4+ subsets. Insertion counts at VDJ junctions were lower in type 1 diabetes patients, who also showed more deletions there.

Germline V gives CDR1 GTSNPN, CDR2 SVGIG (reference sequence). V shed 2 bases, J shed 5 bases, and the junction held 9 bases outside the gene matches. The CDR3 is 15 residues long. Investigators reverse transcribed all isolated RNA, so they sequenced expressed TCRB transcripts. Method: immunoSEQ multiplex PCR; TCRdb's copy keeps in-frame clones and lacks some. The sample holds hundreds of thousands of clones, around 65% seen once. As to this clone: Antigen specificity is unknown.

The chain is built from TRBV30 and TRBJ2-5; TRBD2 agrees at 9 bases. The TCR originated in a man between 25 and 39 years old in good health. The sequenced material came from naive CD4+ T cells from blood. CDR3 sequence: CAWSIGTSYLETQYF. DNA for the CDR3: TGTGCCTGGAGTATTGGGACTAGCTATCTGGAGACCCAGTACTTC.